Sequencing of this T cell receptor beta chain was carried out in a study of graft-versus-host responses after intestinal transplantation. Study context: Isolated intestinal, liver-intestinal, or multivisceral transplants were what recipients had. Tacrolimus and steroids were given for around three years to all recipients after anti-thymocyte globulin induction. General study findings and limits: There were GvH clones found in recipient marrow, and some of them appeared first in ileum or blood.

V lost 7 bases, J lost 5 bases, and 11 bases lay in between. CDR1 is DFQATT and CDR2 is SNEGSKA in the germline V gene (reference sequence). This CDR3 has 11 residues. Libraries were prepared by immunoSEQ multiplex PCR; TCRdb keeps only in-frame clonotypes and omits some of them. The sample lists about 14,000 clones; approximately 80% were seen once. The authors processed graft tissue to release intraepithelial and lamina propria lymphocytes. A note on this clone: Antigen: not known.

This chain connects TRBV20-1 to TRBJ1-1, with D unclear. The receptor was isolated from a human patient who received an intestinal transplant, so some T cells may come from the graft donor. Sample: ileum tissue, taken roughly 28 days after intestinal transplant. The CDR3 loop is CSGSRGTEAFF. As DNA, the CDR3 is TGCAGTGGGTCCCGGGGTACTGAAGCTTTCTTT.